This TCR beta chain is drawn from a study of blood T cell repertoires in COVID-19. Background on the study: Sources were T cells, B-cell-depleted T cells, or PBMCs; the material itself was cDNA or gDNA.

Sequenced by immunoSEQ multiplex PCR; TCRdb stores in-frame clones only, minus some. Among 350,000 to 450,000 clones listed, about 89% were seen once. Enrolment of Seattle patients took place during active infection, and they were followed longitudinally. The junction had 6 bases not matched to a gene; V was cut back by 6 bases and J by 4 bases. Germline lookup yields CDR1 LNHDA and CDR2 SQIVND (reference sequence). The CDR3 has 14 residues. This clonotype was sampled from a woman aged 40 to 55 with COVID-19, enrolled during active disease. The genes are TRBV19 and TRBJ2-4; 7 nucleotides agree with TRBD1. Sequencing was performed on peripheral blood. DNA for the CDR3: TGTGCCAGTAGACCCGGGACAGTTAAAAACATTCAGTACTTC. Translation gives CASRPGTVKNIQYF.